This TCR beta chain originates from a study of shared clonotypes between healthy human individuals. Findings and limits, study-wide: For naive CD4 cells, 4.5% to 6.5% of clonotypes were shared across a handful of donors.

The germline CDR1 and CDR2 sequences are KGHSH and LQKENI. This CDR3 region has 16 residues. After removal of 2 bases from V and 6 bases from J, the junction contained 4 bases not matched to a gene. Using immunoSEQ multiplex PCR, the repertoire was profiled, and TCRdb retains in-frame clones only, with some absent. The table shows millions of clones, with just over 90% occurring only once. Remarks on this clone: Its antigen remains unidentified.

The receptor was isolated from a man younger than 35 in good health. Some clones in this sample may be carry-over from other donors' samples. The sequenced sample was naive CD4+ T cells from PBMCs. Subset: CD45RA+ positively selected. The chain couples TRBV18 to TRBJ2-2; TRBD1 matches at 12 bases. This CDR3 is CASSPMGQGAAGELFF. The CDR3 DNA reads as TGTGCCAGCTCACCAATGGGACAGGGGGCTGCCGGGGAGCTGTTTTTT.